The text below deals with one T cell receptor beta chain. The sample is drawn from a study of blood T cell repertoires in COVID-19. Data came from immunoSEQ multiplex PCR; TCRdb stores just in-frame clones and leaves some out. The table includes approximately 380,000 clones, around nine tenths detected once. Germline CDR1 reads MNHEY; CDR2 reads SVGAGI. This CDR3 has 13 amino acids. V gave up 6 bases and J gave up 10 bases; unmatched junction bases: 10. V usage is TRBV6-5 and J usage is TRBJ1-1, with 8 bases matching TRBD1. This clonotype was sampled from a woman aged 18-35 years who had recovered from COVID-19. Sequenced sample: PBMCs or T cells enriched from blood (not recorded which). CDR3 sequence reads: CASRPAGGYPAFF. The CDR3 coding sequence is TGTGCCAGCAGACCGGCAGGGGGCTATCCAGCTTTCTTT.